The next 21 T cell receptor beta chains were all read from a single sample in a study of blood T cells in healthy people across ages. A sample-barcoded 5' primer and a J-beta primer mix were used in a second PCR of about 6 to 11 cycles. TCRdb redid the calling of the 5' RACE reads with MiXCR, one entry per CDR3 protein. The table has approximately 600,000 distinct CDR3 sequences, around three fifths seen once; the top ten hold 30% to 45%. The sequenced material came from blood. The receptors here all came from a man in his sixties in good health.

This chain joins TRBV12-3 or TRBV12-4 and TRBJ2-5; the D gene is possibly TRBD2 (6 bases). The length of the CDR3 is 13 residues. Trimming took off 8 bases at V and 4 bases at J, with 14 bases between the two ends. Here the CDR3 reads CASSTVGGETQYF. The CDR3 DNA reads as TGTGCCAGCTCCACGGTGGGGGGAGAGACCCAGTACTTC.

Written as DNA, the CDR3 is TGTGCCAGCATGGGGCTAGCGGGGACTCAAGAGACCCAGTACTTC. Translated: CASMGLAGTQETQYF. The V gene is TRBV27, the J gene TRBJ2-5; 9 nucleotides align to TRBD2. Germline CDR1 is MNHEY and CDR2 is SMNVEV (reference sequence). The CDR3 is 15 residues long. The trim removed 7 bases at V and 2 bases at J, leaving 8 bases unmatched.

CDR3 loop: CASSQVTSRGAETQYF. Written as DNA, the CDR3 is TGTGCCAGCAGCCAAGTAACTAGTAGAGGGGCGGAGACCCAGTACTTC. The chain joins TRBV4-2 to TRBJ2-5; perhaps D is TRBD1 or TRBD2 (5 bases each). From germline, CDR1 is LGHNA and CDR2 YNFKEQ. The V end was cut by 1 base, the J end by 5 bases, with 17 bases between. This CDR3 has 16 residues.

This clonotype was seen a handful of times. The chain uses TRBV20-1 and TRBJ2-5, with 10 bases identical to TRBD2. The CDR3 covers 16 residues. J lost 9 bases, V lost 5 bases, and 18 bases had no gene match. CDR1 and CDR2 from the germline V gene are DFQATT and SNEGSKA (reference sequence). CDR3 DNA: TGCAGTGCTGGCTCGACCGGACTAGCGGTGTCCAGGGCCCAGTACTTC. It encodes CSAGSTGLAVSRAQYF.

This clonotype was seen a handful of times. The chain recombines TRBV3-1 with TRBJ2-5, with 7 nucleotides matching TRBD1. The V gene's germline CDR1 is LGHDT and CDR2 YNNKEL (reference sequence). The CDR3 has 14 residues. V dropped 2 bases and J dropped 2; count of bases not matched to a gene: 2. For the CDR3, the DNA is TGTGCCAGCAGCCAACCGGGACAGCAAGAGACCCAGTACTTC. Encoded protein: CASSQPGQQETQYF.

V gene TRBV28 combines with J gene TRBJ1-2, with TRBD1 matching 10 bases. V trimming: 6 bases; J trimming: 3 bases; junction bases outside the gene matches: 13. From germline, CDR1 is MDHEN and CDR2 SYDVKM. This CDR3 comprises 17 residues. CDR3 in DNA: TGTGCCAGCAGGGGACCGGGACAGGGGAATAATCACTATGGCTACACCTTC. The encoded protein is CASRGPGQGNNHYGYTF.

The rearrangement joins TRBV5-6 to TRBJ2-7, with a possible D match to TRBD1 (5 bases). V was cut by 4 bases and J by 6 bases, with 17 bases left in between. Germline V gene data show CDR1 as SGHDT and CDR2 as YYEEEE. This CDR3 has 14 amino acids. The CDR3 spells CASSLLQTVSEQYF. The DNA of the CDR3 is TGTGCCAGCAGCCTACTTCAGACAGTCTCCGAGCAGTACTTC.

This clonotype was seen a single time. V usage is TRBV11-2 and J usage is TRBJ2-5; 9 positions agree with TRBD2. Trimming cost V 1 base and J 11 bases; bases outside gene matches: 11. Germline V lookup: CDR1 SGHAT, CDR2 FQNNGV. This CDR3 is built from 15 residues. CDR3 residues: CASSLALAGYNEQYF. CDR3 bases: TGTGCCAGCAGCTTAGCGCTAGCGGGGTACAATGAGCAGTACTTC.

The J gene is TRBJ1-2, the V gene TRBV18; a possible D gene is TRBD1 (6 bases). With 0 bases removed from V and 4 bases from J, the gap between germline ends came to 9 bases. The CDR3 is 14 residues long. Germline CDR1 KGHSH, CDR2 LQKENI. The CDR3 loop reads CASSPPTGPYGYTF. CDR3 nucleotide sequence: TGTGCCAGCTCACCACCCACAGGGCCCTATGGCTACACCTTC. Full variable domain (outside the CDR3, taken from reference TRBV18 and TRBJ1-2): NAGVMQNPRHLVRRRGQEARLRCSPMKGHSHVYWYRQLPEEGLKFMVYLQKENIIDESGMPKERFSAEFPKEGPSILRIQQVVRGDSAAYFCASSPPTGPYGYTFGSGTRLTVV.

The chain couples TRBV7-2 to TRBJ2-5; the D is unclear. This CDR3 has 13 amino acids. CDR1 is SGHTA, CDR2 FQGNSA, per germline. V lost 5 bases and J 2 bases, leaving 9 bases between the germline ends. Here the CDR3 reads CASSLLIQETQYF. The CDR3 bases are TGTGCCAGCAGCCTACTTATACAAGAGACCCAGTACTTC.

The chain has TRBV28 and TRBJ2-5; D is perhaps TRBD2 (6 bases). Between the trimmed V and J ends, which lost 4 bases and 4 bases, there was a span of 19 bases. The CDR3 consists of 16 residues. Germline loops: CDR1 MDHEN, CDR2 SYDVKM. The CDR3: CASSYREGTGGETQYF. The CDR3 bases are TGTGCCAGCAGTTACCGGGAAGGGACTGGAGGAGAGACCCAGTACTTC.

The CDR3: CSATSGPTYEQYF. DNA for the CDR3: TGCAGTGCCACGTCGGGCCCTACCTACGAGCAGTACTTC. The chain carries TRBV20-1 and TRBJ2-7, with no clear D. CDR1 is DFQATT and CDR2 is SNEGSKA in the germline V gene (reference sequence). The CDR3 is 13 amino acids. V was trimmed by 6 bases and J by 2 bases, leaving 14 bases between them.

The chain combines TRBV5-1 with TRBJ2-3; the match to TRBD1 covers 7 bases. V lost 4 bases, J lost 4 bases, and 9 bases stayed unmatched. CDR3 length: 15 residues. CDR1 and CDR2 from the germline V gene are SGHRS and YFSETQ. The CDR3 is CASSRGQALPDTQYF. The CDR3 nucleotides read TGCGCCAGCAGCAGAGGACAGGCCCTCCCAGATACGCAGTATTTT. Based on the CDR3 plus reference TRBV5-1 and TRBJ2-3, the full variable domain is KAGVTQTPRYLIKTRGQQVTLSCSPISGHRSVSWYQQTPGQGLQFLFEYFSETQRNKGNFPGRFSGRQFSNSRSEMNVSTLELGDSALYLCASSRGQALPDTQYFGPGTRLTVL.

This clonotype has only a few counts. This chain uses TRBV5-1 with TRBJ2-6; D perhaps matches TRBD1 (6 bases). Germline CDR1 and CDR2: SGHRS and YFSETQ. V shed 3 bases and J shed 0 bases, with 16 bases lying between them. CDR3 length: 18 amino acids. CDR3 in DNA: TGCGCCAGCAGCTCCACCTTCTGGACAGACTCTGGGGCCAACGTCCTGACTTTC. It is translated as CASSSTFWTDSGANVLTF. The variable domain in full, with the rest retrieved from reference TRBV5-1 and TRBJ2-6, is KAGVTQTPRYLIKTRGQQVTLSCSPISGHRSVSWYQQTPGQGLQFLFEYFSETQRNKGNFPGRFSGRQFSNSRSEMNVSTLELGDSALYLCASSSTFWTDSGANVLTFGAGSRLTVL.

CDR3 sequence: CASSREGQETQYF. CDR3 in DNA: TGCGCCAGCAGCCGCGAGGGTCAGGAGACCCAGTACTTC. The chain recombines TRBV5-1 with TRBJ2-4; D possibly corresponds to TRBD2 (5 bases). The J call may not be correct, given that the DNA end is closer to TRBJ2-5. Per the germline V gene, CDR1 is SGHRS and CDR2 is YFSETQ. The length of the CDR3 is 13 residues.

This clonotype has only one observation. This chain connects TRBV29-1 to TRBJ2-7, with D perhaps matching TRBD1 (6 bases). The germline V gene has CDR1 SQVTM and CDR2 ANQGSEA. V lost 0 bases, J lost 0 bases, and 9 bases lay in between. This CDR3 contains 14 residues. The chain's CDR3 is CSVEDRGSSYEQYF. In nucleotides, the CDR3 is TGCAGCGTTGAAGACAGGGGTAGCTCCTACGAGCAGTACTTC.

V gene TRBV24-1 combines with J gene TRBJ2-5; 9 positions match TRBD1. The germline V gene encodes CDR1 KGHDR and CDR2 SFDVKD. V gave up 3 bases and J gave up 2 bases; unmatched junction bases: 6. The CDR3 runs to 16 residues. The CDR3 loop reads CATSDPNRGQQETQYF. The CDR3, as DNA: TGTGCCACCAGTGATCCAAACAGGGGGCAGCAAGAGACCCAGTACTTC.

This chain uses TRBV4-1 with TRBJ2-3; D may be TRBD2 (7 bases). V shed 3 bases and J shed 6 bases, with 16 bases lying between them. Germline CDR1 reads MGHRA; CDR2 reads YSYEKL. CDR3 length: 15 residues. The CDR3 is CASSHALPGGDTQYF. The CDR3 DNA sequence: TGCGCCAGCAGCCACGCGCTGCCGGGGGGCGATACGCAGTATTTT.

J is TRBJ1-1 and V is TRBV28; TRBD1 might be the D (5 bases). Germline CDR1 and CDR2: MDHEN and SYDVKM. V shed 9 bases and J shed 8 bases, with 28 bases lying between them. CDR3 length equals 16 residues. The chain's CDR3 is CASALGTGSLGSEAFF. The DNA of the CDR3 is TGTGCCAGTGCTCTTGGGACGGGGAGCTTGGGGTCCGAAGCTTTCTTT.

This clonotype was detected once. In DNA form, the CDR3 reads TGCGCCAGCAGCTTAGCAGGGGGGGCTAACACTGAAGCTTTCTTT. Translated, it gives CASSLAGGANTEAFF. V and J are TRBV5-1 and TRBJ1-1, with 7 bases aligning to TRBD1. Germline CDR1 SGHRS, CDR2 YFSETQ. The CDR3 extends over 15 amino acids. V shed 2 bases, J shed 2 bases, and the junction held 6 bases outside the gene matches.

This clonotype was observed a few times. CDR3 coding DNA: TGTGCCAGCAGCTTCCATATTGGCGGGGGGACCCAGTACTTC. Encoded protein: CASSFHIGGGTQYF. The chain has TRBV13 and TRBJ2-7; 7 bases match TRBD2. The DNA matches TRBJ2-5 better at its end, which makes the J call doubtful. The CDR3 totals 14 residues. Looked up from germline, CDR1 is PRHDT and CDR2 is FYEKMQ (reference sequence).